The clone carrying this TCR beta chain turned up a few times. This CDR3 spans 15 amino acids. Trimming left V 7 bases short and J 0 bases short, with 13 bases between. CDR1 is MDHEN and CDR2 is SYDVKM in the germline V gene. Via MiXCR, TCRdb re-called the RT-PCR reads, giving one row per CDR3 protein. Among about 310,000 distinct CDR3 sequences listed, 22% were seen once. This sample is part of a study of response to subunit inactivated influenza vaccine. Sequencing was performed on PBMCs from blood, taken approximately 22 months after vaccination. The receptor was isolated from a man aged 50-75 years who received an inactivated influenza vaccine. The chain joins TRBV28 to TRBJ1-3; no definite D call. The chain's CDR3 is CASNRVPSSGNTIYF. CDR3 nucleotide sequence: TGTGCCAGCAATCGGGTCCCAAGCTCTGGAAACACCATATATTTT.